This entry lists 5 T cell receptor beta chains sequenced from one sample in a study of CD8+ T cells in alopecia areata. RNA was extracted and reverse transcribed into cDNA as the sequencing template. Clones were sequenced by immunoSEQ multiplex PCR, and TCRdb holds only the in-frame ones, with some missing. The sample lists 160,000 or so clones, around 71% seen once, with approximately 10% in the top ten. Specimen: CD8+ T cells sorted from blood, collected at week 0. These receptors all stem from a human donor with alopecia areata.

V is TRBV4-1 and J is TRBJ1-2, with TRBD1 as a possible D gene (6 bases). This CDR3 has 13 amino acids. Germline CDR1 reads MGHRA; CDR2 reads YSYEKL. Trimming removed 0 bases at V and 8 bases at J, with 10 bases between. The CDR3 DNA reads TGCGCCAGCAGCCAAGATGGTGACAGGGGCTACACCTTC. Residues: CASSQDGDRGYTF.

This clone occurred many times. Other DNA sequences in this specimen translate into the identical CDR3. The J gene is TRBJ2-7, the V gene TRBV7-6; a possible D gene is TRBD1 (5 bases). Germline V gives CDR1 SGHVS, CDR2 FNYEAQ. The CDR3 is 12 residues long. Trimming pared 3 bases from V and 7 bases from J, leaving 10 bases between. The chain's CDR3 is CASSFQGAEQYF. CDR3 sequence (DNA): TGTGCCAGCAGCTTTCAGGGTGCGGAGCAGTACTTC.

J is TRBJ2-7 and V is TRBV4-1, with a weak D call TRBD2 (6 bases). Trimming left V 4 bases short and J 0 bases short, with 13 bases between. Per the germline V gene, CDR1 is MGHRA and CDR2 is YSYEKL. The CDR3 has 15 amino acids. CDR3 loop: CASSRLTGDSYEQYF. In nucleotides, the CDR3 is TGCGCCAGCAGCCGGCTCACGGGGGACTCCTACGAGCAGTACTTC.

The chain recombines TRBV6-6 with TRBJ2-2; D is possibly TRBD1 (5 bases). V was trimmed by 4 bases and J by 4 bases, leaving 10 bases between them. CDR3 size: 14 residues. Per germline, CDR1 MNHNY and CDR2 SVGAGI (reference sequence). The CDR3 coding sequence is TGTGCCAGCAGTTTCAGGGTGGCCACCGGGGAGCTGTTTTTT. The encoded protein is CASSFRVATGELFF.

This chain joins TRBV5-6 and TRBJ2-7, with 9 positions matching TRBD1. This CDR3 contains 14 residues. The germline CDR1 and CDR2 sequences are SGHDT and YYEEEE. V was clipped by 4 bases and J by 2 bases; unmatched bases: 4. CDR3 sequence (DNA): TGTGCCAGCAGCCTGGGGACAGGGCCCTACGAGCAGTACTTC. It yields the protein CASSLGTGPYEQYF.